This TCR beta chain was sequenced during a study of blood T cell repertoires in COVID-19. Overall study context: Donors in the United States, Italy and Spain gave samples during acute or convalescent COVID-19. Nucleic acid was either cDNA or gDNA, and it came from T cells, B-cell-depleted T cells, or PBMCs.

In the original analysis: From reference gene primer amplification, estimates of nucleated cell counts were derived. Profiling relied on immunoSEQ multiplex PCR, and the TCRdb table lists in-frame clones only, not all of them. The V and J calls and clone size were taken over from that table, and D and trimming were inferred from the DNA. The sample has roughly 250,000 clones; nearly 90% are singletons. The CDR3 spans 17 residues. V lost 5 bases, J lost 0 bases, and 9 bases stayed unmatched. The germline gives CDR1 LGHNT, CDR2 FRNRAP. The chain uses TRBV12-5 and TRBJ2-4; 8 bases line up with TRBD2. Sequencing was performed on peripheral blood. The clonotype originates from a woman aged 40 to 50 who had recovered from COVID-19. The CDR3 nucleotides read TGTGCTAGTGGTCCCCGAACTAGCGGACTAGCCAAAAACATTCAGTACTTC. Its protein is CASGPRTSGLAKNIQYF.